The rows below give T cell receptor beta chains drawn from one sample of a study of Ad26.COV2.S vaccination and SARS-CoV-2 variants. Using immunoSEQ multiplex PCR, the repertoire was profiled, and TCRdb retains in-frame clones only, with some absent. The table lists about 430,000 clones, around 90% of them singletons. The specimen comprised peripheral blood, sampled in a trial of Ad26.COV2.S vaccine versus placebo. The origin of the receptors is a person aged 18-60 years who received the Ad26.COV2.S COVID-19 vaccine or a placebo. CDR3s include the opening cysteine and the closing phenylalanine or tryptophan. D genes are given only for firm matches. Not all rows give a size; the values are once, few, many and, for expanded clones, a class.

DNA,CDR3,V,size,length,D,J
TGTGCCAGCAGTTACTCGACAGGAAGCTCCTACGAGCAGTACTTC,CASSYSTGSSYEQYF,TRBV6-5,-,15,-,TRBJ2-7
TGTGCCAGCAGTCAGCCGGGACTTCTGTACAATGAGCAGTTCTTC,CASSQPGLLYNEQFF,TRBV27,-,15,-,TRBJ2-1
TGTGCCAGCAGCGTACGACAGGGATTGAACACTGAAGCTTTCTTT,CASSVRQGLNTEAFF,TRBV7-2,-,15,TRBD1,TRBJ1-1
TGTGCCAGCAGCCTGAATAATGGGGAAGCTTTCTTT,CASSLNNGEAFF,TRBV7-2,-,12,-,TRBJ1-1
TGTGCCAGCAGCCCCGGGACTAGCGGCCATAATGAGCAGTTCTTC,CASSPGTSGHNEQFF,TRBV3-1/TRBV3-2,-,15,TRBD2,TRBJ2-1
TGTGCCAGCAGCCCAACACTTGAGGGCTCTGAAGCTTTCTTT,CASSPTLEGSEAFF,TRBV7-2,-,14,-,TRBJ1-1
TGTGCCAGCAGTCGAGGGAATCAAGAGACCCAGTACTTC,CASSRGNQETQYF,TRBV12-3/TRBV12-4,-,13,-,TRBJ2-5
TGTGCTGGCAGTCTAAGGGGGACACCCTTGGATGAGCAGTTCTTC,CAGSLRGTPLDEQFF,TRBV7-7,-,15,-,TRBJ2-1
TGTGCCAGCAGCTTAGGGACGGGTGAGCAGTTCTTC,CASSLGTGEQFF,TRBV7-2,-,12,-,TRBJ2-1
TGTGCCAGCAGGTCGAGGGGCGTATTGGGAAACACCATATATTTT,CASRSRGVLGNTIYF,TRBV28,-,15,-,TRBJ1-3
TGTGCCAGCAGCCAGGGGATGAACACTGAAGCTTTCTTT,CASSQGMNTEAFF,TRBV3-1/TRBV3-2,-,13,-,TRBJ1-1
TGTGCCAGTAGTATACTCGGGGGGGTCGGCTATGGCTACACCTTC,CASSILGGVGYGYTF,TRBV19,-,15,-,TRBJ1-2
TGTGCCAGTAGTATAACTAGCGGCGGTACAGATACGCAGTATTTT,CASSITSGGTDTQYF,TRBV19,-,15,TRBD2,TRBJ2-3
TGTGCCAGCAGCTCTTTAGCGACCTGGGACAATGAGCAGTTCTTC,CASSSLATWDNEQFF,TRBV7-3,-,15,-,TRBJ2-1
TGTGCCATCAGTGGGGGGGAGGGACTCACAACGGGAGCTCGGGCCTACGAGCAGTACTTC,CAISGGEGLTTGARAYEQYF,TRBV10-3,-,20,TRBD2,TRBJ2-7
TGTGCCAGCTCACCACCCATACTGGGGCCCTATGGCTACACCTTC,CASSPPILGPYGYTF,TRBV18,-,15,-,TRBJ1-2
TGTGCCAGCTCACTCGGACAGGGAGCCTACGAGCAGTACTTC,CASSLGQGAYEQYF,TRBV18,once,14,TRBD1,TRBJ2-7
TGCAGTGCTAGTACAGGGGGCTCCTACGAGCAGTACTTC,CSASTGGSYEQYF,TRBV20-1,-,13,TRBD1,TRBJ2-7
TGCGCCAGCAGCCTCGACCTCCGACAGGAATTTGCGGATGAGCAGTTCTTC,CASSLDLRQEFADEQFF,TRBV5-1,once,17,-,TRBJ2-1
TGTGCCAGCAGTTTATCGCCGAGCTCCTACGAGCAGTACTTC,CASSLSPSSYEQYF,TRBV27,-,14,-,TRBJ2-7
TGTGCCAGCAGTGAATCTCTGGCAGGGAATCAGCCCCAGCATTTT,CASSESLAGNQPQHF,TRBV6-1,-,15,-,TRBJ1-5
TGTGCCAGCTCACGGGGACTGGGGACTAGTGCTGGGGCCAACGTCCTGACTTTC,CASSRGLGTSAGANVLTF,TRBV18,-,18,TRBD2,TRBJ2-6
TGTGCCAGCAAACCATCCGGGACAGCTTATGGCTACACCTTC,CASKPSGTAYGYTF,TRBV21-1,-,14,-,TRBJ1-2
TGTGCCAGCAGCCAAGTTACGGGACAGGGGGCGGCCGGGGAGCTGTTTTTT,CASSQVTGQGAAGELFF,TRBV3-1/TRBV3-2,once,17,TRBD1,TRBJ2-2